Below are 7 T cell receptor beta chains sequenced from a single sample in a study of blood T cell repertoires in COVID-19. The repertoire was sequenced with immunoSEQ multiplex PCR; TCRdb's copy has only in-frame clones and lacks some. The sample lists over 120,000 clones; about 87% were seen once. The material sequenced was peripheral blood. The receptors were sampled from a human donor in a cohort sampled during active COVID-19.

This sequence joins TRBV27 and TRBJ1-1; D is unclear. This CDR3 region has 13 residues. Trimming stripped 2 bases from V and 1 base from J, with 5 bases between. Per the germline V gene, CDR1 is MNHEY and CDR2 is SMNVEV (reference sequence). The CDR3 is CASSLRPNTEAFF. In nucleotides, the CDR3 is TGTGCCAGCAGTTTACGTCCGAACACTGAAGCTTTCTTT.

The chain couples TRBV4-1 to TRBJ1-4; D is unclear. Trimming took 0 bases from V and 4 from J, leaving 9 bases between them. The CDR3 has 15 residues. Germline-derived CDR1 and CDR2 are MGHRA and YSYEKL. Here the CDR3 reads CASSQELRLNEKLFF. CDR3 in DNA: TGCGCCAGCAGCCAAGAACTACGCCTTAATGAAAAACTGTTTTTT.

This chain uses TRBV28 with TRBJ2-3; D ambiguous. V was pared by 2 bases and J by 0 bases, with 12 bases between. Germline loops: CDR1 MDHEN, CDR2 SYDVKM. The CDR3 sequence is 16 residues long. CDR3 DNA: TGTGCCAGCAGTTTAGGGCAGCAATTAAGCACAGATACGCAGTATTTT. Protein: CASSLGQQLSTDTQYF.

The table lists this clone with a few counts. This rearrangement joins TRBV19 to TRBJ2-2; 9 bases line up with TRBD2. CDR1 LNHDA and CDR2 SQIVND come from the germline V gene (reference sequence). V dropped 3 bases and J dropped 6; count of bases not matched to a gene: 5. This CDR3 contains 15 residues. The DNA for the CDR3 is TGTGCCAGTAGTATCGCTAGCGGGATAGCCGGGGAGCTGTTTTTT. It is translated as CASSIASGIAGELFF.

This chain links TRBV6-2 or TRBV6-3 with TRBJ2-7; weak D call: TRBD2 (5 bases). The CDR3 sequence is 15 residues long. V gave up 2 bases and J gave up 1 base, with 12 bases separating them. CDR1 MNHEY and CDR2 SVGEGT come from the germline V gene. The CDR3 reads CASSYEDSISYEQYF. Here the CDR3 DNA reads TGTGCCAGCAGTTACGAGGACTCCATTTCCTACGAGCAGTACTTC.

CDR3 region: CASSPPSGVDEQYF. CDR3 in DNA: TGTGCCAGCTCACCACCTTCCGGGGTTGACGAGCAGTACTTC. This sequence joins TRBV18 and TRBJ2-7, with D possibly being TRBD2 (5 bases). The V gene lost 0 bases and the J gene lost 5 bases, with 11 bases spanning the gap. This CDR3 spans 14 amino acids. Germline assignment: CDR1 KGHSH and CDR2 LQKENI.

This sequence joins TRBV3-1 (or the pseudogene TRBV3-2) and TRBJ1-5; D gene unclear. Trimming removed 3 bases at V and 5 bases at J, with 11 bases between. The germline V gene has CDR1 LGHDT and CDR2 YNNKEL (reference sequence). CDR3 length: 14 residues. The CDR3 here is CASSHHERDQPQHF. CDR3 DNA: TGTGCCAGCAGCCATCATGAGCGAGATCAGCCCCAGCATTTT.